Below are 6 T cell receptor beta chains sequenced from a single sample in a study of CD8 T cells in Susac syndrome. Random-hexamer reverse transcription was applied to about 0.45 to 1 ug RNA. TCRdb used MiXCR to reprocess the immunoSEQ multiplex PCR reads, holding one entry per CDR3 protein. There are some 100,000 distinct CDR3 sequences in the sample; 96% occur only once, and around 0.1% lies in the top ten. The sequencing input was CD4+ T cells from PBMCs. The receptors here all came from a human donor in good health.

This chain connects TRBV29-1 to TRBJ2-1; D is uncertain. The CDR3 length is 14 residues. CDR1 and CDR2 from the germline V gene are SQVTM and ANQGSEA. Trimming cost V 4 bases and J 2 bases, with 12 bases left between them. The chain's CDR3 is CSVVSAATYNEQFF. The CDR3 coding sequence is TGCAGCGTTGTATCTGCGGCAACCTACAATGAGCAGTTCTTC.

The chain joins TRBV2 to TRBJ2-1, with no clear D. V lost 9 bases, J lost 6 bases, and 12 bases lay in between. Per the germline V gene, CDR1 is SNHLY and CDR2 is FYNNEI. CDR3 length: 12 residues. CDR3 protein: CASRDSGNEQFF. CDR3 sequence (DNA): TGTGCCAGTCGTGACTCGGGCAATGAGCAGTTCTTC.

J is TRBJ2-7 and V is TRBV23-1; TRBD1 matches at 12 bases. TRBV23-1 is an open reading frame whose function is uncertain. CDR3 length: 15 residues. V was pared by 0 bases and J by 5 bases, with 2 bases of the junction left unmatched. CDR3 in DNA: TGCGCCAGCAGTCAATCGGGGGACAGGGGGCACGAGCAGTACTTC. Translation: CASSQSGDRGHEQYF.

The CDR3: CSAQREAGEQFF. The DNA of the CDR3 is TGCAGCGCTCAGCGGGAGGCCGGTGAGCAGTTCTTC. The V and J genes are TRBV20-1 and TRBJ2-1; 9 nucleotides agree with TRBD2. This CDR3 is 12 amino acids long. CDR1 and CDR2 from the germline V gene are DFQATT and SNEGSKA (reference sequence).

CDR3 region: CASSFLDRGLNTEAFF. The CDR3 DNA reads TGTGCCAGCAGTTTCCTGGATAGGGGGTTGAACACTGAAGCTTTCTTT. J is TRBJ1-1 and V is TRBV27; D might be TRBD1 (6 bases). The length of the CDR3 is 16 residues. V was clipped by 3 bases and J by 0 bases, with 14 bases between them. CDR1 and CDR2 from the germline V gene are MNHEY and SMNVEV (reference sequence).

The rearrangement uses TRBV9 and TRBJ1-1, with no clear D. The V gene's germline CDR1 is SGDLS and CDR2 YYNGEE. Trimming removed 3 bases at V and 4 bases at J, with 13 bases between. The CDR3 is 14 amino acids. The CDR3: CASSARLGSTEAFF. CDR3 bases: TGTGCCAGCAGCGCCCGCTTGGGGTCCACTGAAGCTTTCTTT.